What follows describes a single T cell receptor (beta chain). This sample is drawn from a study of cytomegalovirus exposure and HLA in healthy donors. 60 Vbeta and 13 Jbeta primers were used in PCR. Data came from immunoSEQ multiplex PCR; TCRdb stores just in-frame clones and leaves some out. Its clone listing holds tens of thousands of clones. This receptor was obtained from a woman aged 40 to 50 in good health and CMV-seropositive. Material: PBMCs.

This chain's CDR3 is CASSTDKHFTYEQYF. The DNA of the CDR3 is TGTGCCAGCAGTACCGACAAACACTTCACCTACGAGCAGTACTTC. V usage is TRBV6-6 and J usage is TRBJ2-7, with D uncertain. CDR1 is MNHNY, CDR2 SVGAGI, per germline (reference sequence). The CDR3 totals 15 residues. V lost 5 bases, J lost 2 bases, and 16 bases lay in between.